Below, 12 T cell receptor beta chains from the same sample are listed, as sequenced in a study of OX40 agonist ivuxolimab in advanced cancers. Sequencing was performed with immunoSEQ multiplex PCR; in TCRdb, only in-frame clones are kept and a portion is missing. The sample lists some 80,000 clones, 70% to 85% seen once, with around 7.3% in the top ten. Sequenced here: CD4+ or CD8+ T cells sorted from blood, sampled in a trial of the OX40 agonist ivuxolimab. These receptors originate from an adult with an advanced solid tumor such as melanoma, head and neck, liver or kidney cancer.

V is TRBV5-4 and J is TRBJ2-1, with TRBD2 as a possible D gene (6 bases). This CDR3 region has 14 residues. With 5 bases removed from V and 0 bases from J, the gap between germline ends came to 9 bases. Germline lookup yields CDR1 SGHNT and CDR2 YYREEE (reference sequence). The CDR3 protein is CASRFGSSYNEQFF. CDR3 nucleotides: TGTGCCAGCAGGTTCGGGAGCTCCTACAATGAGCAGTTCTTC.

The CDR3 DNA reads TGCGCCAGCAGCCCTTCGGGACTAGCGGGAGATGAGCAGTTCTTC. Amino acid sequence: CASSPSGLAGDEQFF. The V call is TRBV4-3, the J call TRBJ2-1; 14 positions agree with TRBD2. Germline loops: CDR1 LGHNA, CDR2 YSLEER. Trimming took 4 bases from V and 8 from J; bases not matched to a gene: 4. The CDR3 length is 15 residues.

The genes are TRBV10-1 and TRBJ2-3, with 8 nucleotides matching TRBD2. The junction had 8 bases not matched to a gene; V was cut back by 5 bases and J by 4 bases. Germline loops: CDR1 WNHNN, CDR2 SYGVQD (reference sequence). This CDR3 comprises 15 residues. The CDR3 sequence is CASSPRGARADTQYF. The CDR3 DNA sequence: TGCGCCAGCAGTCCGCGGGGGGCTCGGGCAGATACGCAGTATTTT.

The V and J genes are TRBV6-1 and TRBJ2-7; possible D gene TRBD1, 6 bases. The germline V and J ends were trimmed by 6 bases and 3 bases, with 15 bases remaining between them. Germline CDR1 is MNHNS and CDR2 is SASEGT. The CDR3 contains 14 residues. CDR3 coding DNA: TGTGCCAGCAGCCGGACATTAGGGGGCTACGAGCAGTACTTC. As protein: CASSRTLGGYEQYF.

The chain is built from TRBV5-4 and TRBJ2-2, with 8 bases fitting TRBD2. Germline V gene sequence: CDR1 SGHNT, CDR2 YYREEE (reference sequence). The CDR3 has 15 amino acids. V dropped 2 bases and J dropped 5; count of bases not matched to a gene: 5. CDR3 in DNA: TGTGCCAGCAGCTTTGGCGGGGGGTTAACCGGGGAGCTGTTTTTT. This gives the protein CASSFGGGLTGELFF.

CDR3 sequence: CASSYGAGVTNEKLFF. In DNA form, the CDR3 reads TGCGCCAGCAGCTACGGAGCTGGGGTAACTAATGAAAAACTGTTTTTT. The chain employs TRBV5-1 and TRBJ1-4; D is unclear. The CDR3 extends over 16 amino acids. The V gene's germline CDR1 is SGHRS and CDR2 YFSETQ. Trimming stripped 3 bases from V and 1 base from J, with 13 bases between.

J is TRBJ2-6 and V is TRBV5-6; no clear D gene. The CDR3 extends over 16 amino acids. Germline assignment: CDR1 SGHDT and CDR2 YYEEEE. V was cut by 1 base and J by 0 bases, with 8 bases left in between. CDR3 residues: CASSLFRNSGANVLTF. The CDR3 coding sequence is TGTGCCAGCAGCTTGTTCAGGAACTCTGGGGCCAACGTCCTGACTTTC.

CDR3 loop: CASSKKGPTEAFF. CDR3 coding DNA: TGTGCCAGTAGTAAGAAGGGTCCGACTGAAGCTTTCTTT. The chain uses TRBV19 and TRBJ1-1; no clear D. CDR3 length: 13 residues. Trimming pared 4 bases from V and 5 bases from J, leaving 11 bases between. From germline, CDR1 is LNHDA and CDR2 SQIVND (reference sequence).

The CDR3 region is CASSQEDRHTEAFF. The CDR3 nucleotides are TGCGCCAGCAGCCAGGAGGACAGACACACTGAAGCTTTCTTT. The chain has TRBV4-1 and TRBJ1-1; possibly TRBD1 for D (6 bases). V lost 3 bases, J lost 3 bases, and 11 bases lay in between. The CDR3 has 14 amino acids. Germline V gene lookup returns CDR1 MGHRA and CDR2 YSYEKL.

In this sample, this clone turned up a few times. The chain joins TRBV18 to TRBJ1-5; D may be TRBD1 (6 bases). CDR1 and CDR2 (germline): KGHSH, LQKENI. The CDR3 length is 14 residues. The ends were cut back, 6 bases at V and 1 base at J, with 10 bases in the middle. The DNA of the CDR3 is TGTGCCAGCTCTCCGGGACACAGCAATCAGCCCCAGCATTTT. This gives the protein CASSPGHSNQPQHF.

V usage is TRBV5-1 and J usage is TRBJ1-1, with 7 positions matching TRBD1. The junction had 6 bases not matched to a gene; V was cut back by 1 base and J by 3 bases. This CDR3 spans 15 amino acids. From germline, CDR1 is SGHRS and CDR2 YFSETQ. The CDR3 coding sequence is TGCGCCAGCAGCTTGCCCGGGACAGCCTACACTGAAGCTTTCTTT. It encodes CASSLPGTAYTEAFF.

This clone was observed a single time. The chain links TRBV5-6 to TRBJ1-2; 8 bases fit TRBD1. CDR3 size: 13 residues. Trimming cost V 4 bases and J 5 bases; bases outside gene matches: 4. The germline CDR1 and CDR2 sequences are SGHDT and YYEEEE. CDR3 sequence reads: CASSRDRGYGYTF. The DNA of the CDR3 is TGTGCCAGCAGCAGAGACAGGGGTTATGGCTACACCTTC.